Here is one T cell receptor (beta chain) with its context. Its specificity is unknown. The data belong to a study of cytomegalovirus exposure and HLA in healthy donors. Broader study findings: For most TCR sequences rarity was the rule, although some public TCRs occurred in many donors. The likely origin of a cluster of highly shared sequence variants was a sequencing artifact.

The V gene end was trimmed by 4 bases and the J gene end by 2 bases; junction bases not matched to a gene: 8. This CDR3 contains 16 residues. The germline V gene encodes CDR1 KGHSH and CDR2 LQKENI. PCR used 60 Vbeta primers and 13 Jbeta primers. Per the original data handling: In a later analysis, approximately 80 million unique TCR beta chains included roughly 11 million shared by two or more donors. The method was immunoSEQ multiplex PCR; TCRdb's version includes in-frame clones alone and lacks a portion of them. V and J calls and clone size follow that table, whereas D and trimming were derived from the DNA. The sample carries over 150,000 clones, 68% recorded once.

The receptor was derived from a man aged 45 to 65 in good health and CMV-seronegative. The material sequenced was PBMCs. The chain carries TRBV18 and TRBJ2-3, with TRBD2 identical over 8 bases. CDR3 in DNA: TGTGCCAGCTCACGAATCCGGGGGGGGAACACAGATACGCAGTATTTT. Its protein is CASSRIRGGNTDTQYF.